The next 8 T cell receptor beta chains were all read from a single sample in a study of T cell responses to AZD1222 COVID-19 vaccine. Assay: immunoSEQ multiplex PCR; the TCRdb copy retains only in-frame clones and omits some. The sample holds 53,000 or so clones; around 85% are singletons and the top ten take roughly 20%. Sequenced material: peripheral blood, taken on day 0 of MenACWY control vaccination. These receptors were taken from an adult in good health.

The gene calls are TRBV7-6 and TRBJ2-5; 11 bases align to TRBD1. The V segment lost 5 bases and the J segment 5 bases; nucleotides outside the gene matches: 7. This CDR3 region has 15 residues. Germline loops: CDR1 SGHVS, CDR2 FNYEAQ. The CDR3 region is CASSIGQGARETQYF. As DNA, the CDR3 is TGTGCCAGCAGCATAGGACAGGGGGCGCGTGAGACCCAGTACTTC. The full variable domain, its missing parts supplied by reference TRBV7-6 and TRBJ2-5, is GAGVSQSPRYKVTKRGQDVALRCDPISGHVSLYWYRQALGQGPEFLTYFNYEAQQDKSGLPNDRFSAERPEGSISTLTIQRTEQRDSAMYRCASSIGQGARETQYFGPGTRLLVL.

This clone has only a few counts. CDR3 loop: CASSLEAGRATEQYF. CDR3 DNA: TGTGCCAGCAGCTTAGAGGCAGGGAGGGCCACAGAGCAGTACTTC. The V and J genes are TRBV7-8 and TRBJ2-7, with 7 bases identical to TRBD2. V trimming: 1 base; J trimming: 7 bases; junction bases outside the gene matches: 10. The CDR3 sequence is 15 residues long. The germline V gene encodes CDR1 SGHVS and CDR2 FQNEAQ.

This chain uses TRBV4-3 with TRBJ2-7; 9 bases match TRBD2. The CDR3 extends over 15 amino acids. Per germline, CDR1 LGHNA and CDR2 YSLEER. The V gene end was trimmed by 0 bases and the J gene end by 6 bases; junction bases not matched to a gene: 6. CDR3 sequence (DNA): TGCGCCAGCAGCCAAGATTTAGCGGGGGCCGGCGAGCAGTACTTC. Its translation: CASSQDLAGAGEQYF.

The chain uses TRBV7-9 and TRBJ1-4; D is undetermined. Germline V gene sequence: CDR1 SEHNR, CDR2 FQNEAQ (reference sequence). The V end was cut by 1 base, the J end by 7 bases, with 16 bases between. The CDR3 consists of 16 residues. CDR3 sequence reads: CASSLGPGRIGEKLFF. CDR3 bases: TGTGCCAGCAGCTTAGGACCGGGTCGGATTGGTGAAAAACTGTTTTTT. Supplemented by reference TRBV7-9 and TRBJ1-4, the full variable domain reads DTGVSQNPRHKITKRGQNVTFRCDPISEHNRLYWYRQTLGQGPEFLTYFQNEAQLEKSRLLSDRFSAERPKGSFSTLEIQRTEQGDSAMYLCASSLGPGRIGEKLFFGSGTQLSVL.

The V call is TRBV30, the J call TRBJ1-5; 7 bases line up with TRBD1. V lost 1 base and J lost 1; bases outside the gene matches: 4. Germline V CDR1 and CDR2: GTSNPN, SVGIG (reference sequence). The CDR3 spans 15 residues. Here the CDR3 reads CAWSGDSRSNQPQHF. The CDR3, as DNA: TGTGCCTGGAGTGGGGACAGCAGGAGCAATCAGCCCCAGCATTTT.

The rearrangement uses TRBV7-3 and TRBJ1-1; 7 nucleotides match TRBD1. This CDR3 spans 14 amino acids. The germline CDR1 and CDR2 sequences are SGHTA and FQGTGA. V lost 2 bases and J lost 1; bases outside the gene matches: 1. For the CDR3, the DNA is TGTGCCAGCAGCTTAGACAGGGAGAACACTGAAGCTTTCTTT. Translated: CASSLDRENTEAFF. The full variable domain, completed using reference TRBV7-3 and TRBJ1-1, is GAGVSQTPSNKVTEKGKYVELRCDPISGHTALYWYRQSLGQGPEFLIYFQGTGAADDSGLPNDRFFAVRPEGSVSTLKIQRTERGDSAVYLCASSLDRENTEAFFGQGTRLTVV.

The V gene is TRBV6-5, the J gene TRBJ1-2; TRBD1 is a possible D gene (5 bases). The CDR3 is 15 amino acids. The V gene's germline CDR1 is MNHEY and CDR2 SVGAGI. V was cut by 4 bases and J by 4 bases, with 16 bases left in between. CDR3 residues: CASSSRRGDPYGYTF. CDR3 DNA sequence: TGTGCCAGCAGTTCCAGACGGGGGGACCCCTATGGCTACACCTTC.

V usage is TRBV5-1 and J usage is TRBJ1-4; perhaps TRBD1 as D (5 bases). V lost 2 bases, J lost 2 bases, and 10 bases lay in between. Germline CDR1 SGHRS, CDR2 YFSETQ. The length of the CDR3 is 15 residues. The CDR3 reads CASSLMDTTNEKLFF. CDR3 DNA: TGCGCCAGCAGCTTAATGGACACTACTAATGAAAAACTGTTTTTT. Full variable domain (outside the CDR3, taken from reference TRBV5-1 and TRBJ1-4): KAGVTQTPRYLIKTRGQQVTLSCSPISGHRSVSWYQQTPGQGLQFLFEYFSETQRNKGNFPGRFSGRQFSNSRSEMNVSTLELGDSALYLCASSLMDTTNEKLFFGSGTQLSVL.